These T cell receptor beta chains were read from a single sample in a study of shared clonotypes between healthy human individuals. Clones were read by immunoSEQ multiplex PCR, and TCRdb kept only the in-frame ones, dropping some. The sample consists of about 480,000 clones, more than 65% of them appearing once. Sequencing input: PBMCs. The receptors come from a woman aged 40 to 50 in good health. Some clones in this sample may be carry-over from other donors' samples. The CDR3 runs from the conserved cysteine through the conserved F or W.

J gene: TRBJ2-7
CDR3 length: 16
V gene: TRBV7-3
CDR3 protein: CASSANPAGGPYEQYF

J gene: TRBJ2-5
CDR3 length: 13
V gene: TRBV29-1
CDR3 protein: CSVEPSGRETQYF

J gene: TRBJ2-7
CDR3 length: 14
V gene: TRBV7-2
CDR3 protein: CASSPTSGYYEQYF

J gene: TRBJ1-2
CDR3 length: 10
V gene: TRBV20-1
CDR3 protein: CSAANYGYTF

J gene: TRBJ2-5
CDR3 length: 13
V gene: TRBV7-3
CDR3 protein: CASSLVYGETQYF

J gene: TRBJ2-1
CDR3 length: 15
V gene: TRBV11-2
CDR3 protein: CASSLDPRRHNEQFF

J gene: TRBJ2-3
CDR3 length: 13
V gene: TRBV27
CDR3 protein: CASSLMGTDTQYF

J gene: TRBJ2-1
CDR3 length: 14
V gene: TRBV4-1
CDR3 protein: CASSQPTSENEQFF

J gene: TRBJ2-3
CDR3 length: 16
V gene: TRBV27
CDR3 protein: CASSLSTGMGADTQYF

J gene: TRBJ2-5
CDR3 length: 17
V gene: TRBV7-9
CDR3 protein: CASSLAWQRELQETQYF

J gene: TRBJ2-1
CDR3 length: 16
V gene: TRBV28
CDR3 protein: CASSFGSGRSGNEQFF

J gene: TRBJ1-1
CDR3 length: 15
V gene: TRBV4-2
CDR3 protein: CASSPQVRRDTEAFF

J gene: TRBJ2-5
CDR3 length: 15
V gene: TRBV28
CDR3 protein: CASTEGGGEVETQYF

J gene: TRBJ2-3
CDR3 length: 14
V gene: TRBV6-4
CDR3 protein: CASSDSAAIDTQYF

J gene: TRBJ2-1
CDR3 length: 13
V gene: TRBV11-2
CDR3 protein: CASSLFEGNEQFF

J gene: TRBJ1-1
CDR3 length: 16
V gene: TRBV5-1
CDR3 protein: CASSLGQGLSNTEAFF

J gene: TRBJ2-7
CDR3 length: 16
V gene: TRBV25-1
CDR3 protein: CASTGQPGTSDYEQYF

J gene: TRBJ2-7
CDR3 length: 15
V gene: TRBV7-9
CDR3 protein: CASSLALGGSYEQYF

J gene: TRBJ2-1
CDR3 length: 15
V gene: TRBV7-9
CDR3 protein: CASSLFVGGRFEQFF

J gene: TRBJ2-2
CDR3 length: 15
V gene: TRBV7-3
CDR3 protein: CASSLTFGGPGELFF

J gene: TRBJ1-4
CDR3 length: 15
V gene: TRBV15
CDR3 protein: CATSRGDRVYEKLFF